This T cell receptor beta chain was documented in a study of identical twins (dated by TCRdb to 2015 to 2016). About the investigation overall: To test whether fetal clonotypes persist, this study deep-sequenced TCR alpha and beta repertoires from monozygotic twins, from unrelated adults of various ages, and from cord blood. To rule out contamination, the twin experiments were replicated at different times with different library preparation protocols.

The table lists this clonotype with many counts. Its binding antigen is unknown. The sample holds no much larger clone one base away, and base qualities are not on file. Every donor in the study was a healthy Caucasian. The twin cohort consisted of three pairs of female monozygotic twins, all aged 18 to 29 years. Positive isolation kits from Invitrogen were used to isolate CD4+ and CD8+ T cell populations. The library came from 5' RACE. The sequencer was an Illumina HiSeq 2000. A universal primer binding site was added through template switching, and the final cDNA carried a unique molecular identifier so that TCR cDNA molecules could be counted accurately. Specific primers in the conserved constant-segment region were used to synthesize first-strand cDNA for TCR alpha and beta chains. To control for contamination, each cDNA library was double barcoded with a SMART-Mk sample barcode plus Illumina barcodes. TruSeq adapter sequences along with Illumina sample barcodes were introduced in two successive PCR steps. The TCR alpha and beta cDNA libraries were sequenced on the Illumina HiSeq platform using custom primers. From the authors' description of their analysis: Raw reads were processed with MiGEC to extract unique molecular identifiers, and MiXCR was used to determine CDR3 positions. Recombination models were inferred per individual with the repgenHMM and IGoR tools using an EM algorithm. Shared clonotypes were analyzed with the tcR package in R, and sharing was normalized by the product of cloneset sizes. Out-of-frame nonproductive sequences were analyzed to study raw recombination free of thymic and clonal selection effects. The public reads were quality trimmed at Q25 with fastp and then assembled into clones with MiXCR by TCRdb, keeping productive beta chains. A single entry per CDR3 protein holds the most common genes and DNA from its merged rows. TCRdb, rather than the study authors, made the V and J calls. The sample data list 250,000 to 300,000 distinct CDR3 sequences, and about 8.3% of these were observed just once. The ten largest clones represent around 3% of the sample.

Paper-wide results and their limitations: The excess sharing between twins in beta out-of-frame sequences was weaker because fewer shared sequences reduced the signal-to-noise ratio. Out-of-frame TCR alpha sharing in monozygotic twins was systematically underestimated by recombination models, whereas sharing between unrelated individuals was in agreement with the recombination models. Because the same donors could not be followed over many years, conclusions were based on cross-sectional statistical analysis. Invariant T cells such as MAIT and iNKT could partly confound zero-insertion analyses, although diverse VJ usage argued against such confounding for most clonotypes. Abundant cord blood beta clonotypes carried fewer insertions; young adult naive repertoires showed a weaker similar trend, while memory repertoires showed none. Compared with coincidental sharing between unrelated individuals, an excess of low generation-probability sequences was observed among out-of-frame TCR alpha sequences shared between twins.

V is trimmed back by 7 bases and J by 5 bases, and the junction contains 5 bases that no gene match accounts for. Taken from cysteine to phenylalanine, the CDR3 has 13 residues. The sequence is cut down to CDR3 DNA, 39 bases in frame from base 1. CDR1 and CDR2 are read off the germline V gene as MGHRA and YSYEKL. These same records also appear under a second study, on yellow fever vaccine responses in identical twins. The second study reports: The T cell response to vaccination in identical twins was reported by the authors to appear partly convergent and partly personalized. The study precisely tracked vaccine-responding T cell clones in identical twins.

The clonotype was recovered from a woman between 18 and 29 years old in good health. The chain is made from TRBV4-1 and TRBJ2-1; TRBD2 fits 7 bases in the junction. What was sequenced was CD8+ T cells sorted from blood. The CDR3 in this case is CASNSGYHNEQFF. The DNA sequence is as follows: TGCGCCAGCAATAGCGGGTATCACAATGAGCAGTTCTTC.